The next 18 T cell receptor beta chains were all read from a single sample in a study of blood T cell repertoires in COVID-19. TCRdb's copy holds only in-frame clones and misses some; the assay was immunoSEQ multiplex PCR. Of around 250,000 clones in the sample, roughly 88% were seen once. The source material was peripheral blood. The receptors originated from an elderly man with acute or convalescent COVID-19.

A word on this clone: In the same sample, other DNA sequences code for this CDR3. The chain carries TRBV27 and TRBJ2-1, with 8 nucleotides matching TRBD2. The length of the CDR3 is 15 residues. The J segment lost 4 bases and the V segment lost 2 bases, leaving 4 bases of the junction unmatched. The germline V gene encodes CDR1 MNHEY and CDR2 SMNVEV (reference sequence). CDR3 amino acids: CASSLAGGRYNEQFF. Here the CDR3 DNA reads TGTGCCAGCAGTTTAGCGGGGGGCCGTTACAATGAGCAGTTCTTC.

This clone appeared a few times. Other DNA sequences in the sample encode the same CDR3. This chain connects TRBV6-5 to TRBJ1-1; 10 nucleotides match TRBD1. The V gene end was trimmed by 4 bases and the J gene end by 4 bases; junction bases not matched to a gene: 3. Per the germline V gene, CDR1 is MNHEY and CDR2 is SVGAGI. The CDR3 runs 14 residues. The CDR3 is CASSSTGGRTEAFF. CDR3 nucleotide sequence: TGTGCCAGCAGTTCGACAGGGGGCCGCACTGAAGCTTTCTTT.

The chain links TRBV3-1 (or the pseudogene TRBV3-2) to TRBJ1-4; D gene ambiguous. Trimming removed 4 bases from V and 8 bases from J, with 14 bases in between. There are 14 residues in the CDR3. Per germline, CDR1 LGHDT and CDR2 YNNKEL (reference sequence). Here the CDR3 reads CASSLQPREEKLFF. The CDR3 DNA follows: TGTGCCAGCAGCCTACAGCCCCGCGAGGAAAAACTGTTTTTT.

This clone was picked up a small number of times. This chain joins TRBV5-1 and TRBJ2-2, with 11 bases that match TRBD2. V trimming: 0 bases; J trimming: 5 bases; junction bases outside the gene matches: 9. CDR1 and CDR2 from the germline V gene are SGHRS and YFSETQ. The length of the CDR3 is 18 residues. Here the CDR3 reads CASSLGGLAERRTGELFF. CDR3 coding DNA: TGCGCCAGCAGCTTGGGGGGACTAGCGGAGCGGAGGACCGGGGAGCTGTTTTTT.

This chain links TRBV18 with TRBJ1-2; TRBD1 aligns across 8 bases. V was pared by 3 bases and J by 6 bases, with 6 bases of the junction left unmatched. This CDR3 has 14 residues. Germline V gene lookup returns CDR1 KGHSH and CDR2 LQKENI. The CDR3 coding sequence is TGTGCCAGCTCACCGTCGACAGGGGTTGATGGCTACACCTTC. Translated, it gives CASSPSTGVDGYTF.

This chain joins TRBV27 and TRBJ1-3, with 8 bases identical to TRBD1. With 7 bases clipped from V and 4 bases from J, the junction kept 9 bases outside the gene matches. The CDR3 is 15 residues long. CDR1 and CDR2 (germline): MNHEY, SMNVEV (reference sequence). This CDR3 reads CASTPQDRDGNTIYF. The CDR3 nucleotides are TGTGCCAGCACCCCACAGGACAGGGACGGAAACACCATATATTTT.

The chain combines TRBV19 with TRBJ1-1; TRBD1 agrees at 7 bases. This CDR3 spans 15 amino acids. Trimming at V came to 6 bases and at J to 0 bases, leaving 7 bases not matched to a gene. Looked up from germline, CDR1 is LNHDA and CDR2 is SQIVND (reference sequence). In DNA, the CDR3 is TGTGCCAGTAGGAGGGACAGCGCTATGAACACTGAAGCTTTCTTT. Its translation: CASRRDSAMNTEAFF.

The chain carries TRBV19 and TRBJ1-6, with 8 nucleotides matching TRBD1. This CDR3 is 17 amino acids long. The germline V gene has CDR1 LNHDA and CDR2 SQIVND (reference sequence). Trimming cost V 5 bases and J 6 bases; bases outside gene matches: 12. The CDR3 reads CASSAQTGAGGNSPLHF. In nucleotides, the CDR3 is TGTGCCAGTAGTGCACAGACAGGGGCCGGCGGTAATTCACCCCTCCACTTT.

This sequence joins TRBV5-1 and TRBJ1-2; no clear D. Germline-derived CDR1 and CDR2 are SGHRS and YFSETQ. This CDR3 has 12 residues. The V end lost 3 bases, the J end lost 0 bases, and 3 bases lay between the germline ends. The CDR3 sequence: CASSSTNYGYTF. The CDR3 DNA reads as TGCGCCAGCAGCTCAACTAACTATGGCTACACCTTC.

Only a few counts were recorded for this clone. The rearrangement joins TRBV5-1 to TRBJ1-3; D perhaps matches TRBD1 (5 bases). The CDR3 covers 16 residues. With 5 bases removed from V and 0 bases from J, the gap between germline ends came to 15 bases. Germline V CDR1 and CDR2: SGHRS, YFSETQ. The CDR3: CASSPGGDHSGNTIYF. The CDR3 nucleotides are TGCGCCAGCAGTCCTGGGGGGGACCACTCTGGAAACACCATATATTTT.

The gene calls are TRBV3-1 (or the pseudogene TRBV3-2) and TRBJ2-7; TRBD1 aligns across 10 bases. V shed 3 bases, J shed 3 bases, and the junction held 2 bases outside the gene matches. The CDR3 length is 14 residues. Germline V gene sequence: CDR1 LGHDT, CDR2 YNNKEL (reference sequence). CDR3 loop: CASSQGTGVYEQYF. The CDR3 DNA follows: TGTGCCAGCAGCCAGGGGACAGGGGTCTACGAGCAGTACTTC.

CDR3 coding DNA: TGTGCCAGTAGTGTACAGGGGGCAGAGGCCGGGGAGCTGTTTTTT. Its translation: CASSVQGAEAGELFF. The chain uses TRBV19 and TRBJ2-2, with 9 bases fitting TRBD1. The V segment lost 5 bases and the J segment 6 bases; nucleotides outside the gene matches: 7. This CDR3 region has 15 residues. Germline V gene lookup returns CDR1 LNHDA and CDR2 SQIVND (reference sequence).

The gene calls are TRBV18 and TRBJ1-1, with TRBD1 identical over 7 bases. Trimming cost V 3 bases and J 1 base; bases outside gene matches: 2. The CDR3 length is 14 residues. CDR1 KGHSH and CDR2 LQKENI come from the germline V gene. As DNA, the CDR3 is TGTGCCAGCTCACCTCGACAGGGGAACACTGAAGCTTTCTTT. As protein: CASSPRQGNTEAFF.

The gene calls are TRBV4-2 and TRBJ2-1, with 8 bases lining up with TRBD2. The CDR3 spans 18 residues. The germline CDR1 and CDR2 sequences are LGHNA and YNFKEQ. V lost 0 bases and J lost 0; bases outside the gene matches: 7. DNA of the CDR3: TGTGCCAGCAGCCAAGATTTGGGCGGGGGGAGCTCCTACAATGAGCAGTTCTTC. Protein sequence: CASSQDLGGGSSYNEQFF.

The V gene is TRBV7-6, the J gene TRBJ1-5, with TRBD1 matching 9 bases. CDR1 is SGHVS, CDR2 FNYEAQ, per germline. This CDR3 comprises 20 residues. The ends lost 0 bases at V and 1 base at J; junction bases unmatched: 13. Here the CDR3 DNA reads TGTGCCAGCAGCTTAGCTCCCCCACCCGGGACAGGGAACAGCAATCAGCCCCAGCATTTT. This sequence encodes CASSLAPPPGTGNSNQPQHF.

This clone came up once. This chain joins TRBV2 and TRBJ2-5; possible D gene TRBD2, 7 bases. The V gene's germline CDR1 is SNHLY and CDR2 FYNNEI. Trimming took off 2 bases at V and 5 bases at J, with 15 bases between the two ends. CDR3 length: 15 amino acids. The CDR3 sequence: CASSEMRRGGETQYF. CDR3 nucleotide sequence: TGTGCCAGCAGTGAAATGAGGAGGGGGGGTGAGACCCAGTACTTC.

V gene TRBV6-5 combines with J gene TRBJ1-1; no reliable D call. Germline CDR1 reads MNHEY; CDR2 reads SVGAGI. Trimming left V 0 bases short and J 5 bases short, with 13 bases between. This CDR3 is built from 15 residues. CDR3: CASSYSRSSSTEAFF. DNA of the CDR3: TGTGCCAGCAGTTACTCGAGGAGTTCGAGTACTGAAGCTTTCTTT.

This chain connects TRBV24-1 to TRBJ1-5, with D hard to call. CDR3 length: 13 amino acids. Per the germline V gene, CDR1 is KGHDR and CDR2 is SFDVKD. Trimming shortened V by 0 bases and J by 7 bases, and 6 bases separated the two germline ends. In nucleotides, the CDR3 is TGTGCCACCAGTGATTTGGCGGGACAGCCCCAGCATTTT. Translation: CATSDLAGQPQHF.